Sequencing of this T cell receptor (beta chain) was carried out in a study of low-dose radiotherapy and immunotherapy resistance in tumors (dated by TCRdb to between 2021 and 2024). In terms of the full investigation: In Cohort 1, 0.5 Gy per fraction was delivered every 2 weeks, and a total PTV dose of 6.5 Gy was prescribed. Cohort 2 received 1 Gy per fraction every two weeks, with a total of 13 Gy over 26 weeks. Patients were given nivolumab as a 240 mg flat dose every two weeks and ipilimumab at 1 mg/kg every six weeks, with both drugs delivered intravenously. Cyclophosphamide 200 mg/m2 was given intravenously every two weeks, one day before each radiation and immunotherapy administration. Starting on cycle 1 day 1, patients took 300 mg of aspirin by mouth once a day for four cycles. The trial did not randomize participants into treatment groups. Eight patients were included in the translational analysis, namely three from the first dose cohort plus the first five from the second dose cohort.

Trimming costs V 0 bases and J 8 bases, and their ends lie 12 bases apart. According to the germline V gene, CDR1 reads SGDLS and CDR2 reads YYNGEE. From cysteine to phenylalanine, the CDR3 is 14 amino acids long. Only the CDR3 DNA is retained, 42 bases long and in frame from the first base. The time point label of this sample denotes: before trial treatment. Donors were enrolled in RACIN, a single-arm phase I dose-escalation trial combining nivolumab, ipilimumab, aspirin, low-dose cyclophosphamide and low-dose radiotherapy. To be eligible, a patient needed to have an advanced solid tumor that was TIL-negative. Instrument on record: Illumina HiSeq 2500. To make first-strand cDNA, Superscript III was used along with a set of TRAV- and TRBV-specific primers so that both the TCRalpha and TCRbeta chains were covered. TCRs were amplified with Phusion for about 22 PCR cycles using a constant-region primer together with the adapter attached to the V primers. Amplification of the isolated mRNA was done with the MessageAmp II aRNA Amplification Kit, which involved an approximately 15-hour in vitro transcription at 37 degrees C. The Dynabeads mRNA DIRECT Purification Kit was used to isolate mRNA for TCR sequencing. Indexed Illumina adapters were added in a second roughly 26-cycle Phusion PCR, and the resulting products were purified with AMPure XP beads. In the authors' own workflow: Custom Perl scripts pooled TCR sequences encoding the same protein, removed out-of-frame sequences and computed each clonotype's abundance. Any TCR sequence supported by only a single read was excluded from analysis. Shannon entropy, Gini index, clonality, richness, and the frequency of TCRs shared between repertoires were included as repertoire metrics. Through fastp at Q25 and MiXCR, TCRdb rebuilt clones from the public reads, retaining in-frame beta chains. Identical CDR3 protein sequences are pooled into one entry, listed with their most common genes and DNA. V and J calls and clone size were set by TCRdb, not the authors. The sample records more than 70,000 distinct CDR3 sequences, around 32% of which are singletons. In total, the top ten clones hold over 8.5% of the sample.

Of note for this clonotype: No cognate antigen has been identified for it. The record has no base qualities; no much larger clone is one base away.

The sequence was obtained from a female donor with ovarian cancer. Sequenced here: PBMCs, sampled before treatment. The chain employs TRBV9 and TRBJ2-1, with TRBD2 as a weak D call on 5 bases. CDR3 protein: CASSVEVGRDEQFF. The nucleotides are TGTGCCAGCAGCGTAGAGGTAGGGCGGGATGAGCAGTTCTTC. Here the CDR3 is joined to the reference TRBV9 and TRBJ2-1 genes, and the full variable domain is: DSGVTQTPKHLITATGQRVTLRCSPRSGDLSVYWYQQSLDQGLQFLIQYYNGEERAKGNILERFSAQQFPDLHSELNLSSLELGDSALYFCASSVEVGRDEQFFGPGTRLTVL.